This T cell receptor (beta chain) was identified during a study of blood T cell repertoires in COVID-19. This CDR3 region has 15 residues. Germline V lookup: CDR1 WNHNN, CDR2 SYGVQD (reference sequence). Measured with immunoSEQ multiplex PCR; TCRdb has only the in-frame clones, and not every one. The sample carries 300,000 to 400,000 clones, 75% to 90% recorded once. In its sample, this clone was seen once. The junction and the germline gene differ at one end; a read error may be behind it. Individuals aged about 18 to 89 years were recruited from approximately 22 US areas. Sequences were obtained from PBMCs or T cells enriched from blood (not recorded which). The TCR comes from a man aged 18 to 29 who had recovered from COVID-19. V usage is TRBV10-1 and J usage is TRBJ2-7, with D possibly being TRBD2 (7 bases). In DNA, the CDR3 is TGCGCCAGCAGTGTATACCGGGGGGCCTCCCACGAGCAGTACTTC. Translating gives CASSVYRGASHEQYF.